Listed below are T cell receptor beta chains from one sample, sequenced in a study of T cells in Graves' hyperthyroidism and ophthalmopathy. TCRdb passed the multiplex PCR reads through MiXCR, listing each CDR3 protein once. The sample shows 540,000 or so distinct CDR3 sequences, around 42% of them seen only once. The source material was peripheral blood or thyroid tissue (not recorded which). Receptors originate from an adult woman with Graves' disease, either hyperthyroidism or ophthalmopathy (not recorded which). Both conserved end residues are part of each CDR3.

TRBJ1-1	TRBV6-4	CASRITGPNTEAFF
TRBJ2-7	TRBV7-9	CASSLPGLAGVEQYF
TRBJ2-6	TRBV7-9	CASSPMTF
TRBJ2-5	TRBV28	CASSPVRVEETQYF
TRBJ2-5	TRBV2	CASSVPGKETQYF
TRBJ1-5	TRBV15	CATSLSLHNNQPQHF
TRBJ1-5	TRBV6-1	CASFGREQPQHF
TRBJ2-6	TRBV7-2	CASSLVQGGGANVLTF
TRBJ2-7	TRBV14	CASSQDWGLAGVYEQYF
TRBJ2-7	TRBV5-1	CASSFLQGPSYEQYF
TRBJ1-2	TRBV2	CASRERARAYGYTF
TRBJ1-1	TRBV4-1	CASSQDSGNTEAFF
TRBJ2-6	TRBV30	CAWSGYGANVLTF
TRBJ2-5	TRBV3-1	CASSQEWSPQETQYF
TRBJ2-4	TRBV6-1	CASSGLAKNIQYF
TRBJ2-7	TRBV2	CASSSADYEQYF
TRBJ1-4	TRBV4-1	CASSQGGQLFF
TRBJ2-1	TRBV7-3	CASSSHSGRTYNEQFF
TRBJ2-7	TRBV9	CASSQMVAYEQYF
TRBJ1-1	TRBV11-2	CASSPRRLEAFF
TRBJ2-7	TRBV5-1	CASSASGLAGYEQYF
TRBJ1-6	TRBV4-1	CASSQEQRTNSPLHF